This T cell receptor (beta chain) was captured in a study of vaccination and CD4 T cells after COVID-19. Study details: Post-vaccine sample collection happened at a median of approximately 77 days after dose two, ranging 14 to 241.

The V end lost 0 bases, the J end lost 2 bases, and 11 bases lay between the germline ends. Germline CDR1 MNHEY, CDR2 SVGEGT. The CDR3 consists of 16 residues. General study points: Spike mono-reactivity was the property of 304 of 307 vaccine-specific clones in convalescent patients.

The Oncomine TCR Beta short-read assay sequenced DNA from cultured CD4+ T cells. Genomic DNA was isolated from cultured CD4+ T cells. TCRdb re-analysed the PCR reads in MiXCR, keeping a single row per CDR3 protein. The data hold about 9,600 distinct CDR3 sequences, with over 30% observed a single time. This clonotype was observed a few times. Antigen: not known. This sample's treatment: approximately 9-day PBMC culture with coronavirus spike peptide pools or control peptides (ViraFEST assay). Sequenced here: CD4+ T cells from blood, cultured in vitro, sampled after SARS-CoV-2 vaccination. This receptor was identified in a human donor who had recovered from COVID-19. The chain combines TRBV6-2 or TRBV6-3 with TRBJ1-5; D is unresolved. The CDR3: CASSYSKGKGNQPQHF. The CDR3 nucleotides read TGTGCCAGCAGTTACTCTAAGGGTAAGGGCAATCAGCCCCAGCATTTT.